This record concerns one TCR beta chain sequence. The antigen is undetermined. The data were obtained in a study of OX40 agonist ivuxolimab in advanced cancers. In the study overall: The dose-escalation cohort was about 87% male, with a mean age of around 60 years, ranging about 23 to 80.

People who had autoimmune disease history or systemic immunosuppression were excluded. This CDR3 comprises 14 residues. Germline values: CDR1 SEHNR, CDR2 FQNEAQ (reference sequence). V was clipped by 5 bases and J by 6 bases, with 16 bases between them. Profiling relied on immunoSEQ multiplex PCR, and the TCRdb table lists in-frame clones only, not all of them. The sample yields some 76,000 clones, over 90% seen once. Study results and limitations: CD8+ T cells averaged more expanded clones than CD4+. Among the lowest peripheral clonal expansion occurred in 0.1-3.0 mg/kg partial responders.

The gene calls are TRBV7-9 and TRBJ1-1; TRBD1 might be the D (6 bases). Sequenced here: CD4+ or CD8+ T cells sorted from blood, sampled in a trial of the OX40 agonist ivuxolimab. This receptor was taken from an adult with an advanced solid tumor such as melanoma, head and neck, liver or kidney cancer. CDR3 nucleotide sequence: TGTGCCAGCAGCCCGGAGGGGGGAGGCTCTGAAGCTTTCTTT. The encoded protein is CASSPEGGGSEAFF.